These T cell receptor beta chains were read from a single sample in a study of T-cell reconstitution after alpha-beta-depleted transplantation in children. TCRdb analysed the PCR reads with MiXCR anew, one entry per CDR3 protein. The sample lists 600,000 or so distinct CDR3 sequences; under 30% were seen once. The material sequenced was PBMCs, mostly from graft donor cells, taken 360 days after TCRalphabeta/CD19-depleted stem cell transplant. Receptors originate from a boy younger than two who had a stem cell transplant for acute myeloid leukemia, so the T cells may come from the graft donor. Each CDR3 is given without its conserved first and last residue.

TRBV28 ASSFGTGYRLEGHGYT
TRBV7-9 ASSSGAGAYNEQF
TRBV5-1 ASSQTQGFSYEQY
TRBV20-1 SASGTGGHNEQF
TRBV24-1 ATSTGSSSYNEQF
TRBV27 ASSFAGQLISPLH
TRBV27 ASSPRRGLQETQY
TRBV20-1 SSRIYGLAGHEQF
TRBV29-1 SGRTVMNTEAF
TRBV7-2 ASSLRVGGGLNTEAF